This T cell receptor beta chain was profiled in a study of radiation and T cells in renal cell carcinoma. On this clone: Its specificity is unknown.

Study outcomes and limitations: Top tumor clonotypes rose in blood 2 weeks post-radiation, then contracted. Baseline intratumoral clonotype presence is unknown without pretreatment biopsies.

The sample's time point: blood 4 weeks post-SBRT, at nephrectomy. Sample treatment: 15 Gy SBRT to primary tumor, nephrectomy 4 weeks later. Nephrectomy followed 15 Gy stereotactic body radiation by 4 weeks. After SBRT, blood was collected at 2 and 4 weeks, plus baseline. Only in-frame clones appear in the TCRdb table, and some are missing; sequencing was by immunoSEQ multiplex PCR. The data show about 90,000 clones, approximately 80% seen once. This sample comprised blood, obtained from a patient whose treatment included radiotherapy and nephrectomy. This receptor was obtained from a man aged 45-60 years with renal cell carcinoma.

The CDR3 here is CASSFPPSSGNTIYF. CDR3 sequence (DNA): TGTGCCAGCAGCTTCCCACCGTCCTCTGGAAACACCATATATTTT. V usage is TRBV7-2 and J usage is TRBJ1-3; D unclear. CDR1 SGHTA and CDR2 FQGNSA come from the germline V gene. The CDR3 has 15 amino acids. Deletions cut 3 bases from V and 0 bases from J, with 9 bases between. The whole variable domain, remainder taken from reference TRBV7-2 and TRBJ1-3, is GAGVSQSPSNKVTEKGKDVELRCDPISGHTALYWYRQSLGQGLEFLIYFQGNSAPDKSGLPSDRFSAERTGGSVSTLTIQRTQQEDSAVYLCASSFPPSSGNTIYFGEGSWLTVV.